A selection of T cell receptor beta chains follows, all from one sample in a study of T-cell reconstitution after alpha-beta-depleted transplantation in children. TCRdb used MiXCR to reprocess the PCR reads, holding one entry per CDR3 protein. The sample yields 500,000 to 750,000 distinct CDR3 sequences, 25% to 30% seen once. Specimen: PBMCs, collected before TCRalphabeta/CD19-depleted stem cell transplant. The receptors originated from a boy younger than two with Wiskott-Aldrich syndrome, due to receive a stem cell transplant. The CDR3 runs from the conserved cysteine through the conserved F or W. The D gene is left open where the match is weak. Not all rows give a size; the values are once, few, many and, for expanded clones, a class.

J gene: TRBJ2-3; clone size: NA; CDR3 length: 13; V gene: TRBV12-3/TRBV12-4; D gene: NA; CDR3 DNA: TGTGCCAGCAGTTCCGGGGACTTATATACGCAGTATTTT; CDR3 protein: CASSSGDLYTQYF
J gene: TRBJ2-1; clone size: NA; CDR3 length: 12; V gene: TRBV15; D gene: NA; CDR3 DNA: TGTGCCACCAGCGGAGCCGGGAGAATGCAGTTCTTC; CDR3 protein: CATSGAGRMQFF
J gene: TRBJ1-2; clone size: few; CDR3 length: 16; V gene: TRBV5-1; D gene: NA; CDR3 DNA: TGCGCCAGCAGCGCTCGGGCCTTCGTTGCTAACTATGGCTACACCTTC; CDR3 protein: CASSARAFVANYGYTF
J gene: TRBJ2-1; clone size: NA; CDR3 length: 16; V gene: TRBV25-1; D gene: TRBD2; CDR3 DNA: TGTGCCAGCAGTGACCTACTTGCGGGAGTGGACAATGAGCAGTTCTTC; CDR3 protein: CASSDLLAGVDNEQFF
J gene: TRBJ2-1; clone size: NA; CDR3 length: 12; V gene: TRBV28; D gene: TRBD2; CDR3 DNA: TGTGCCAGCACCGACCGGACTAGCCCCCAGTTCTTC; CDR3 protein: CASTDRTSPQFF
J gene: TRBJ2-7; clone size: NA; CDR3 length: 14; V gene: TRBV29-1; D gene: NA; CDR3 DNA: TGCAGCGTTGAAGCTGGGGGGATTTCCTACGAGCAGTACTTC; CDR3 protein: CSVEAGGISYEQYF
J gene: TRBJ2-5; clone size: few; CDR3 length: 14; V gene: TRBV20-1; D gene: TRBD1; CDR3 DNA: TGCAGTGCAAAGCCCGGGACAGTAAAAGAGACCCAGTACTTC; CDR3 protein: CSAKPGTVKETQYF
J gene: TRBJ1-1; clone size: NA; CDR3 length: 13; V gene: TRBV5-8; D gene: NA; CDR3 DNA: TGTGCCAGCAGCTCCCGGGTCTTCACTGAAGCTTTCTTT; CDR3 protein: CASSSRVFTEAFF
J gene: TRBJ2-3; clone size: NA; CDR3 length: 14; V gene: TRBV5-1; D gene: NA; CDR3 DNA: TGCGCCAGCAGCTTTTATGTCCCCCTAGATACGCAGTATTTT; CDR3 protein: CASSFYVPLDTQYF
J gene: TRBJ2-5; clone size: NA; CDR3 length: 15; V gene: TRBV20-1; D gene: NA; CDR3 DNA: TGCAGTGCTAGAGATCAGCGGGTCCCCCAAGAGACCCAGTACTTC; CDR3 protein: CSARDQRVPQETQYF
J gene: TRBJ1-5; clone size: few; CDR3 length: 17; V gene: TRBV6-1; D gene: NA; CDR3 DNA: TGTGCCAGCAGTGAGCGACATTGGGGTGCGGGCAATCAGCCCCAGCATTTT; CDR3 protein: CASSERHWGAGNQPQHF
J gene: TRBJ2-1; clone size: NA; CDR3 length: 12; V gene: TRBV12-3/TRBV12-4; D gene: NA; CDR3 DNA: TGTGCCGGCAGGAACAGGGTGGGTGAGCAGTTCTTC; CDR3 protein: CAGRNRVGEQFF
J gene: TRBJ1-2; clone size: NA; CDR3 length: 14; V gene: TRBV5-1; D gene: NA; CDR3 DNA: TGCGCCAGCAGCCCGAGCAGTCCCGGGGCGGGCTACACCTTC; CDR3 protein: CASSPSSPGAGYTF
J gene: TRBJ2-1; clone size: few; CDR3 length: 17; V gene: TRBV4-1; D gene: TRBD2; CDR3 DNA: TGCGCCAGCAGCCAAAGGGGCCGGACTAGCGGGAATCATGAGCAGTTCTTC; CDR3 protein: CASSQRGRTSGNHEQFF
J gene: TRBJ2-7; clone size: many; CDR3 length: 19; V gene: TRBV28; D gene: TRBD2; CDR3 DNA: TGTGCCAGCAGTTTAGGGGGTGGACTAGCGGGAGATCACCCATTCGAGCAGTACTTC; CDR3 protein: CASSLGGGLAGDHPFEQYF
J gene: TRBJ2-7; clone size: NA; CDR3 length: 14; V gene: TRBV12-3/TRBV12-4; D gene: NA; CDR3 DNA: TGTGCCAGCAGTTTTAATGCAGGAAGCTACGAGCAGTACTTC; CDR3 protein: CASSFNAGSYEQYF
J gene: TRBJ2-3; clone size: NA; CDR3 length: 15; V gene: TRBV6-5; D gene: TRBD2; CDR3 DNA: TGTGCCAGCAGCCCCAGACTAGCGGCGACAGATACGCAGTATTTT; CDR3 protein: CASSPRLAATDTQYF
J gene: TRBJ1-2; clone size: NA; CDR3 length: 14; V gene: TRBV6-1; D gene: TRBD1; CDR3 DNA: TGTGCCAGCAGCCGAGGACAGGGTGGCTATGGCTACACCTTC; CDR3 protein: CASSRGQGGYGYTF
J gene: TRBJ1-2; clone size: NA; CDR3 length: 15; V gene: TRBV11-2; D gene: NA; CDR3 DNA: TGTGCCAGCAGCTTAATAACAGGGACCCTCTATGGCTACACCTTC; CDR3 protein: CASSLITGTLYGYTF
J gene: TRBJ2-1; clone size: NA; CDR3 length: 15; V gene: TRBV11-2; D gene: TRBD2; CDR3 DNA: TGTGCCAGCAGCTCAATTAGCGGGAGGGGCTATGAGCAGTTCTTC; CDR3 protein: CASSSISGRGYEQFF
J gene: TRBJ1-3; clone size: few; CDR3 length: 13; V gene: TRBV5-1; D gene: NA; CDR3 DNA: TGCGCCAGCAGCTTGGATCCTGGAAACACCATATATTTT; CDR3 protein: CASSLDPGNTIYF
J gene: TRBJ2-3; clone size: NA; CDR3 length: 14; V gene: TRBV20-1; D gene: NA; CDR3 DNA: TGCAGTGCTAGAGCGGGAGTGAGAGCCGATACGCAGTATTTT; CDR3 protein: CSARAGVRADTQYF
J gene: TRBJ2-5; clone size: few; CDR3 length: 15; V gene: TRBV7-6; D gene: TRBD2; CDR3 DNA: TGTGCCAGCAGTCGACTAGCGGGAGGTGGGGAGACCCAGTACTTC; CDR3 protein: CASSRLAGGGETQYF
J gene: TRBJ2-1; clone size: NA; CDR3 length: 14; V gene: TRBV2; D gene: NA; CDR3 DNA: TGTGCCAGCGTCGGGAGTCGGCCCTACAATGAGCAGTTCTTC; CDR3 protein: CASVGSRPYNEQFF
J gene: TRBJ2-5; clone size: NA; CDR3 length: 13; V gene: TRBV12-3/TRBV12-4; D gene: NA; CDR3 DNA: TGTGCCAGCACCACTGGACAGCAAGAGACCCAGTACTTC; CDR3 protein: CASTTGQQETQYF
J gene: TRBJ1-2; clone size: few; CDR3 length: 14; V gene: TRBV28; D gene: NA; CDR3 DNA: TGTGCCAGCGCCACGTGGGGGTCCGCCTATGGCTACACCTTC; CDR3 protein: CASATWGSAYGYTF
J gene: TRBJ2-1; clone size: few; CDR3 length: 13; V gene: TRBV27; D gene: NA; CDR3 DNA: TGTGCCAGCAGGGGGCCTCTTTACAATGAGCAGTTCTTC; CDR3 protein: CASRGPLYNEQFF
J gene: TRBJ1-3; clone size: NA; CDR3 length: 16; V gene: TRBV11-2; D gene: TRBD1; CDR3 DNA: TGTGCCAGCAGCGTGGGACAGGGGATTTCTGGAAACACCATATATTTT; CDR3 protein: CASSVGQGISGNTIYF
J gene: TRBJ2-7; clone size: NA; CDR3 length: 12; V gene: TRBV11-2; D gene: NA; CDR3 DNA: TGTGCCAGCAGCTTAGATCTTAGCCAGCAGTACTTC; CDR3 protein: CASSLDLSQQYF
J gene: TRBJ1-2; clone size: NA; CDR3 length: 13; V gene: TRBV5-6; D gene: TRBD1; CDR3 DNA: TGTGCCAGCAGCTACAGGGGTCGGTGTGGCTACACCTTC; CDR3 protein: CASSYRGRCGYTF
J gene: TRBJ1-5; clone size: NA; CDR3 length: 14; V gene: TRBV27; D gene: TRBD1; CDR3 DNA: TGTGCCAGCAGTCCTAGGACAGGGGCCCAGCCCCAGCATTTT; CDR3 protein: CASSPRTGAQPQHF
J gene: TRBJ1-6; clone size: few; CDR3 length: 14; V gene: TRBV10-3; D gene: NA; CDR3 DNA: TGTGCCATCAACAACGGGATCTATAATTCACCCCTCCACTTT; CDR3 protein: CAINNGIYNSPLHF
J gene: TRBJ1-1; clone size: few; CDR3 length: 14; V gene: TRBV5-6; D gene: NA; CDR3 DNA: TGTGCCAGCAGCTTGAAAAGGAGGGGCACTGAAGCTTTCTTT; CDR3 protein: CASSLKRRGTEAFF
J gene: TRBJ2-7; clone size: few; CDR3 length: 14; V gene: TRBV9; D gene: NA; CDR3 DNA: TGTGCCAGCAGCGTAGCCGGACAGTCTAGCGAGCAGTACTTC; CDR3 protein: CASSVAGQSSEQYF
J gene: TRBJ2-5; clone size: NA; CDR3 length: 15; V gene: TRBV20-1; D gene: NA; CDR3 DNA: TGCAGTGCTAGGGACCCCCGTGGCCGCCTAAAGGCCCAGTACTTC; CDR3 protein: CSARDPRGRLKAQYF
J gene: TRBJ2-7; clone size: few; CDR3 length: 14; V gene: TRBV27; D gene: NA; CDR3 DNA: TGTGCCAGCAGTGAGACGGACAGCTCCTACGAGCAGTACTTC; CDR3 protein: CASSETDSSYEQYF
J gene: TRBJ2-3; clone size: NA; CDR3 length: 16; V gene: TRBV21-1; D gene: NA; CDR3 DNA: TGTGCCAGCAGCAGCCTTGGGGAGCGCCTCTCGGATACGCAGTATTTT; CDR3 protein: CASSSLGERLSDTQYF
J gene: TRBJ2-1; clone size: NA; CDR3 length: 12; V gene: TRBV5-1; D gene: NA; CDR3 DNA: TGCGCCAGCAGCTCCGAGTGGAATGAGCAGTTCTTC; CDR3 protein: CASSSEWNEQFF
J gene: TRBJ2-3; clone size: few; CDR3 length: 19; V gene: TRBV3-1; D gene: TRBD2; CDR3 DNA: TGTGCCAGCAGCCAGCCTACTAGCGGGAGAATCGTGGGCACAGATACGCAGTATTTT; CDR3 protein: CASSQPTSGRIVGTDTQYF
J gene: TRBJ1-5; clone size: NA; CDR3 length: 14; V gene: TRBV4-1; D gene: NA; CDR3 DNA: TGCGCCAGCAGCCAAGAGGATAGCAATCAGCCCCAGCATTTT; CDR3 protein: CASSQEDSNQPQHF
J gene: TRBJ1-3; clone size: few; CDR3 length: 16; V gene: TRBV2; D gene: NA; CDR3 DNA: TGTGCCAGCATGAACCCGGGACGGCCTTCGGGAAACACCATATATTTT; CDR3 protein: CASMNPGRPSGNTIYF
J gene: TRBJ2-1; clone size: NA; CDR3 length: 14; V gene: TRBV20-1; D gene: TRBD2; CDR3 DNA: TGCAGTGCTCGATTAGCGGGAGGGCCCGATGAGCAGTTCTTC; CDR3 protein: CSARLAGGPDEQFF
J gene: TRBJ2-5; clone size: NA; CDR3 length: 14; V gene: TRBV20-1; D gene: TRBD2; CDR3 DNA: TGCAGTGCTAGAGCTAGCGGGAGAGGGGAGACCCAGTACTTC; CDR3 protein: CSARASGRGETQYF